The T cell receptor beta chain described here comes from a study of monozygotic twins with inflammatory bowel disease. Study-wide findings and caveats: Patient repertoires may carry noise from differing immunosuppressive treatments. Repertoire likeness was no different across concordant and discordant twins, perhaps owing to restricted power. Versus healthy twins, IBD patients showed fewer clonotypes shared with others, especially with disease activity.

Details on this clonotype: Its antigen is unidentified.

Germline V lookup: CDR1 MDHEN, CDR2 SYDVKM. The CDR3 consists of 16 residues. Total RNA amounting to 3500 ng went into each TCR library. TCRdb re-called the 5' RACE reads and shows each CDR3 protein once, DNA omitted. The sample totals under 200,000 distinct CDR3 sequences; its top ten clones hold 2.4%. This sequence originates from a human donor with ulcerative colitis or Crohn's disease, or a healthy co-twin of an affected twin (not recorded which). Specimen: blood. The chain uses TRBV28 and TRBJ2-7; the D gene TCRdb calls, TRBD1, cannot be checked with no DNA. The CDR3 sequence is CASSPLIGTFRYEQYF.